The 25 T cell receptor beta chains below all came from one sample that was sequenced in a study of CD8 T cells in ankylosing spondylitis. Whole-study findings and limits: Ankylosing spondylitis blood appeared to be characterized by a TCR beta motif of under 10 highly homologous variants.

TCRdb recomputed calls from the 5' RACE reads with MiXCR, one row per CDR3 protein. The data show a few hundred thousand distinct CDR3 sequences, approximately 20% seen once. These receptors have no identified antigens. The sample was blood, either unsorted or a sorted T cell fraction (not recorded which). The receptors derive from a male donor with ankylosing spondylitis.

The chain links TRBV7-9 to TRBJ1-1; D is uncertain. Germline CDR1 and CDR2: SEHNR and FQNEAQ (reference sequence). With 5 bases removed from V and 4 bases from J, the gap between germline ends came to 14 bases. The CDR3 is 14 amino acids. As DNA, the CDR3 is TGTGCCAGCAGCCGATCGGAGGTGGGCACTGAAGCTTTCTTT. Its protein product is CASSRSEVGTEAFF. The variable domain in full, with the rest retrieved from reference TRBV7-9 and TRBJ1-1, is DTGVSQNPRHKITKRGQNVTFRCDPISEHNRLYWYRQTLGQGPEFLTYFQNEAQLEKSRLLSDRFSAERPKGSFSTLEIQRTEQGDSAMYLCASSRSEVGTEAFFGQGTRLTVV.

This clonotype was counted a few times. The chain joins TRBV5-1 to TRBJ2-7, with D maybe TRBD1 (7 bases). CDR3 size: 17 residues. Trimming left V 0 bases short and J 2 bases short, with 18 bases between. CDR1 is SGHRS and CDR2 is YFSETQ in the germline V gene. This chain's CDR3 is CASSLARGTAGPYEQYF. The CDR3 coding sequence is TGCGCCAGCAGCTTGGCTAGGGGGACAGCGGGCCCCTACGAGCAGTACTTC.

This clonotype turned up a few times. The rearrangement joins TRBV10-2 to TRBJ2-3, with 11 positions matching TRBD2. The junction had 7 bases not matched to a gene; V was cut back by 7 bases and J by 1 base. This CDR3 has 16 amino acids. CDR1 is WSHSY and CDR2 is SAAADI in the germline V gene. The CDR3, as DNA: TGCGCCAGCACTTTGGGACTAGCGGAGCGCACAGATACGCAGTATTTT. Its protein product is CASTLGLAERTDTQYF.

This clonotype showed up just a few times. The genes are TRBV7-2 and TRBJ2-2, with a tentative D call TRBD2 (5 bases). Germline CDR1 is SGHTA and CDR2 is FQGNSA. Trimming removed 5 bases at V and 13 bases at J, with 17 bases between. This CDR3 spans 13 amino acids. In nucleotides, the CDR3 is TGTGCCAGCAGCAGGACTCATACTCGCGGGCTGTTTTTT. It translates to CASSRTHTRGLFF.

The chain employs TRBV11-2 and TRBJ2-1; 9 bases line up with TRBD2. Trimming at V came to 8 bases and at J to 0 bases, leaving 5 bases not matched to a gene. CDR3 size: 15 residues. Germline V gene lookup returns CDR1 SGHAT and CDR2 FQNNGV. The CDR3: CASGRLAASYNEQFF. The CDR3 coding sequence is TGTGCCAGCGGCAGACTAGCGGCCTCCTACAATGAGCAGTTCTTC.

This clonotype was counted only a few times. The DNA of the CDR3 is TGTGCCAGCAGTTTAGCGCGGGGGTGGTCATTTGACGGCTACACCTTC. Its translation is CASSLARGWSFDGYTF. V usage is TRBV12-3 or TRBV12-4 and J usage is TRBJ1-2; a possible D gene is TRBD1 (5 bases). Trimming pared 0 bases from V and 8 bases from J, leaving 19 bases between. This CDR3 is built from 16 residues.

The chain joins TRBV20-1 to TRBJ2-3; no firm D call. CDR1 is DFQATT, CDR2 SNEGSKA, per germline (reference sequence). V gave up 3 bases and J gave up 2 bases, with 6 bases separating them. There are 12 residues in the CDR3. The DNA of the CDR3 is TGCAGTGCTAGCGTCCCCACAGATACGCAGTATTTT. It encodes CSASVPTDTQYF.

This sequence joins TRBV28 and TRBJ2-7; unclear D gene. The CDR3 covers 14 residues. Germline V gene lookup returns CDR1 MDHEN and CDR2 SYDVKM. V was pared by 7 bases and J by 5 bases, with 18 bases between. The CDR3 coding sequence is TGTGCCAGCAACGAGGTGGATCCCCCCCACGAGCAGTACTTC. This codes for CASNEVDPPHEQYF.

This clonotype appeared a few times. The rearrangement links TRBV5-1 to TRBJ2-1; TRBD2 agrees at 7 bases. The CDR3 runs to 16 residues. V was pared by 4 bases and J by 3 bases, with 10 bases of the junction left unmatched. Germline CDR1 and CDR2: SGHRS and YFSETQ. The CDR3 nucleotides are TGCGCCAGCAGCGTGGAAAGGGCTAGCGGCTACAATGAGCAGTTCTTC. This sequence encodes CASSVERASGYNEQFF.

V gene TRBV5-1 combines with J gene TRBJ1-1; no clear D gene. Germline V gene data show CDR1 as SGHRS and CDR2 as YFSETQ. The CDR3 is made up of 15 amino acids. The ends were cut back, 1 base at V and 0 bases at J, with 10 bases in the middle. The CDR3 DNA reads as TGCGCCAGCAGCTTGTTCTCCCAGATGAACACTGAAGCTTTCTTT. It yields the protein CASSLFSQMNTEAFF. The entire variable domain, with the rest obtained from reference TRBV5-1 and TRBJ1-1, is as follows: KAGVTQTPRYLIKTRGQQVTLSCSPISGHRSVSWYQQTPGQGLQFLFEYFSETQRNKGNFPGRFSGRQFSNSRSEMNVSTLELGDSALYLCASSLFSQMNTEAFFGQGTRLTVV.

CDR3 loop: CASSLYGHGELFF. The DNA for the CDR3 is TGTGCCAGCAGTTTATACGGTCACGGGGAGCTGTTTTTT. The chain is built from TRBV27 and TRBJ2-2; D remains ambiguous. Trimming left V 1 base short and J 7 bases short, with 7 bases between. Per germline, CDR1 MNHEY and CDR2 SMNVEV (reference sequence). This CDR3 is 13 amino acids long.

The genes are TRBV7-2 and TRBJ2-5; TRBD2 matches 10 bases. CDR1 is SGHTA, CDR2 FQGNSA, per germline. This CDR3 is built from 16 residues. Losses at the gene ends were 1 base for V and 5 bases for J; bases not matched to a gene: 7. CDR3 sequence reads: CASSLGGLAGVETQYF. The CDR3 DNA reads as TGTGCCAGCAGCTTAGGAGGCCTAGCGGGAGTCGAGACCCAGTACTTC. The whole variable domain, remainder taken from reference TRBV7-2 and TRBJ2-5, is GAGVSQSPSNKVTEKGKDVELRCDPISGHTALYWYRQSLGQGLEFLIYFQGNSAPDKSGLPSDRFSAERTGGSVSTLTIQRTQQEDSAVYLCASSLGGLAGVETQYFGPGTRLLVL.

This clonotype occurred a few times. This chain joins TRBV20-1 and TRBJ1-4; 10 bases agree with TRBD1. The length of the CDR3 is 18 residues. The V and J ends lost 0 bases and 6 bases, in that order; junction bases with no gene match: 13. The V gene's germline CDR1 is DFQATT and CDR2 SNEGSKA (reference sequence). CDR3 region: CSARDPGQGKSMDEKLFF. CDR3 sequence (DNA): TGCAGTGCTAGAGATCCGGGACAGGGGAAATCTATGGATGAAAAACTGTTTTTT.

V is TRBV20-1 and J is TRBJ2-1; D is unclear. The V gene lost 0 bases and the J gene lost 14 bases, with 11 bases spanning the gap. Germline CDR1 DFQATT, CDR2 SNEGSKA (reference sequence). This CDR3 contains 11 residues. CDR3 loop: CSARDDGQEFF. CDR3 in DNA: TGCAGTGCTAGAGATGACGGGCAGGAGTTCTTC.

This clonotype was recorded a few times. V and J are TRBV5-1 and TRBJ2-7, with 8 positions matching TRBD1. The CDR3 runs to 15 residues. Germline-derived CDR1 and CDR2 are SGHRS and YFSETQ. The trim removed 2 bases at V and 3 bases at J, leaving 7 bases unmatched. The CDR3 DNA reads TGCGCCAGCAGCTTTTCAACAGGGGGAAACTACGAGCAGTACTTC. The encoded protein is CASSFSTGGNYEQYF.

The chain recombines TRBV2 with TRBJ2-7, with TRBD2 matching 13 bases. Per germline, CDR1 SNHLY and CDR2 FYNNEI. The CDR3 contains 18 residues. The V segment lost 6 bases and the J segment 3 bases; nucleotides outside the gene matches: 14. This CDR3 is CASRPGTSGMNLHYEQYF. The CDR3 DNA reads TGTGCCAGCAGACCCGGGACTAGCGGGATGAATTTACACTACGAGCAGTACTTC. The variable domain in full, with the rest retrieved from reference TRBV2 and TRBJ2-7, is EPEVTQTPSHQVTQMGQEVILRCVPISNHLYFYWYRQILGQKVEFLVSFYNNEISEKSEIFDDQFSVERPDGSNFTLKIRSTKLEDSAMYFCASRPGTSGMNLHYEQYFGPGTRLTVT.

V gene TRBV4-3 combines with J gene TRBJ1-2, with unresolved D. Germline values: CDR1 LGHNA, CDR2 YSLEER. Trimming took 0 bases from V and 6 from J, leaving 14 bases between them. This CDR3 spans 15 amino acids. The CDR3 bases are TGCGCCAGCAGCCAAGATATCGGCAGCGTCGATGGCTACACCTTC. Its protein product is CASSQDIGSVDGYTF.

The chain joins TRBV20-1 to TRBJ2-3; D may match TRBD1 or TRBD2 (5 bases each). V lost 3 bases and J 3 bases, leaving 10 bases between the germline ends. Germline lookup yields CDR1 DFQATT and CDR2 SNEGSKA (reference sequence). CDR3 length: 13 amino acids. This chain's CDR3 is CSARGEGTDTQYF. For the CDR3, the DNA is TGCAGTGCTAGGGGGGAAGGGACAGATACGCAGTATTTT.

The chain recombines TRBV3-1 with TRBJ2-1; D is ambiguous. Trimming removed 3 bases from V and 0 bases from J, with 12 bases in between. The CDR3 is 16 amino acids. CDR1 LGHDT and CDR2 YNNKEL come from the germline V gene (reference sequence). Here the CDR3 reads CASSHGAARSYNEQFF. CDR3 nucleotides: TGTGCCAGCAGCCACGGCGCCGCCCGCTCCTACAATGAGCAGTTCTTC.

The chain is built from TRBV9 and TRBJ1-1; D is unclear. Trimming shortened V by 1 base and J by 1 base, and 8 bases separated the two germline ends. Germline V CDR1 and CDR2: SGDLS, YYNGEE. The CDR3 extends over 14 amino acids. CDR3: CASSVIQENTEAFF. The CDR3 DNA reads TGTGCCAGCAGCGTAATTCAGGAGAACACTGAAGCTTTCTTT.

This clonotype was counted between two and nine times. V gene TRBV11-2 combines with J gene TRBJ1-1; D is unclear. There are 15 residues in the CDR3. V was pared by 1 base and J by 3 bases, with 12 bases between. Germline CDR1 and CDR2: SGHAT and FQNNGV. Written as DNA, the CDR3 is TGTGCCAGCAGCTTAGCTAGCAGGATGGACACTGAAGCTTTCTTT. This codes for CASSLASRMDTEAFF.

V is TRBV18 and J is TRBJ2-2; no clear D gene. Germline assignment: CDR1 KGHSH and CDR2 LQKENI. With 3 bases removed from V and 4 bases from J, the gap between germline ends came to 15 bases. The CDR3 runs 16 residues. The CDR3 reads CASSPMDAAATGELFF. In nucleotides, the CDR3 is TGTGCCAGCTCACCTATGGACGCGGCCGCCACCGGGGAGCTGTTTTTT.

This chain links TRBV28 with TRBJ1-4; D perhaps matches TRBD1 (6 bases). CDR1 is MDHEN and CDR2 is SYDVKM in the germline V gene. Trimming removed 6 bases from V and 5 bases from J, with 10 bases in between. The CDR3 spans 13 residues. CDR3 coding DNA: TGTGCCAGCAGGCAGACAGGCAATGAAAAACTGTTTTTT. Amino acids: CASRQTGNEKLFF. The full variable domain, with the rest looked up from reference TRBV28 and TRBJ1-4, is DVKVTQSSRYLVKRTGEKVFLECVQDMDHENMFWYRQDPGLGLRLIYFSYDVKMKEKGDIPEGYSVSREKKERFSLILESASTNQTSMYLCASRQTGNEKLFFGSGTQLSVL.

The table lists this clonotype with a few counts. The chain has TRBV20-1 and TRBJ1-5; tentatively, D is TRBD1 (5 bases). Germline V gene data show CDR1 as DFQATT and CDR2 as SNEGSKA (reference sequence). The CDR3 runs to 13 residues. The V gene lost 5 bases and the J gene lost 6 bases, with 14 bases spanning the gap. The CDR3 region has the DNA TGCAGTGCTCTCGGGGGTTATAGTCAGCCCCAGCATTTT. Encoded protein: CSALGGYSQPQHF.

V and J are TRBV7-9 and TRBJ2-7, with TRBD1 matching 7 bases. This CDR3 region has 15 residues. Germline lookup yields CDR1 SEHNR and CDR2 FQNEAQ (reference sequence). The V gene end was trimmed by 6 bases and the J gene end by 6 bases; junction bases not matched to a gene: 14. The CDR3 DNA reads TGTGCCAGCAGTCCCTTCCCCGGACAGGTAGGCGAGCAGTACTTC. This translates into CASSPFPGQVGEQYF. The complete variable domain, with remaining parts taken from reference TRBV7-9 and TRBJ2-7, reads DTGVSQNPRHKITKRGQNVTFRCDPISEHNRLYWYRQTLGQGPEFLTYFQNEAQLEKSRLLSDRFSAERPKGSFSTLEIQRTEQGDSAMYLCASSPFPGQVGEQYFGPGTRLTVT.